The clone carrying this T cell receptor (beta chain) was counted only a few times. The sample is drawn from a study of shared clonotypes between healthy human individuals. CD4+ cell separation produced CD45RA+ naive and CD45RA-negative memory subsets. J lost 4 bases, V lost 5 bases, and 7 bases had no gene match. The CDR3 has 14 amino acids. The germline V gene has CDR1 SNHLY and CDR2 FYNNEI. Sequencing used immunoSEQ multiplex PCR; TCRdb keeps in-frame clones, though not all of them. In the table there are over a million clones, around 75% of which are singletons. The V and J genes are TRBV2 and TRBJ2-7; 8 bases are a match to TRBD1. This receptor was obtained from a man younger than 35 in good health. Sequenced input: memory CD4+ T cells sorted from blood. Stated subset: CD45RA-negative fraction. DNA for the CDR3: TGTGCCAGCAGTCGGGACAGGCTCCTGTACGAGCAGTACTTC. This sequence encodes CASSRDRLLYEQYF. The variable domain in full, completed from reference TRBV2 and TRBJ2-7, reads EPEVTQTPSHQVTQMGQEVILRCVPISNHLYFYWYRQILGQKVEFLVSFYNNEISEKSEIFDDQFSVERPDGSNFTLKIRSTKLEDSAMYFCASSRDRLLYEQYFGPGTRLTVT.